This section outlines one T cell receptor (beta chain) sequence together with its context. Antigen: not known. Additional DNA sequences in this sample encode the identical CDR3. Germline V gene sequence: CDR1 SGHTA, CDR2 FQGNSA. V gave up 5 bases and J gave up 0 bases, with 11 bases separating them. The CDR3 spans 15 residues. Exclusion of a patient followed from autoimmune disease history or systemic immunosuppression. The record originates from a study of OX40 agonist ivuxolimab in advanced cancers. Across the whole study: Patients with hepatocellular carcinoma, melanoma, renal cell or head and neck cancer made up the dose-escalation patients. One patient with hepatocellular carcinoma and two with cutaneous melanoma, three in all, had partial responses.

Study-wide results and caveats: The antigens recognized by the expanded peripheral T cells, that is their antigen specificity, were not determined.

Profiled with immunoSEQ multiplex PCR; TCRdb holds only in-frame clones, not every one. The sample carries fewer than 85,000 clones, about 83% recorded once. This clonotype originated in an adult with an advanced solid tumor such as melanoma, head and neck, liver or kidney cancer. The V and J genes are TRBV7-2 and TRBJ1-3; D ambiguous. The material was CD4+ or CD8+ T cells sorted from blood, obtained in a trial of the OX40 agonist ivuxolimab. Here the CDR3 reads CASSPPGRSGNTIYF. In DNA form, the CDR3 reads TGTGCCAGCAGCCCCCCAGGCCGCTCTGGAAACACCATATATTTT.